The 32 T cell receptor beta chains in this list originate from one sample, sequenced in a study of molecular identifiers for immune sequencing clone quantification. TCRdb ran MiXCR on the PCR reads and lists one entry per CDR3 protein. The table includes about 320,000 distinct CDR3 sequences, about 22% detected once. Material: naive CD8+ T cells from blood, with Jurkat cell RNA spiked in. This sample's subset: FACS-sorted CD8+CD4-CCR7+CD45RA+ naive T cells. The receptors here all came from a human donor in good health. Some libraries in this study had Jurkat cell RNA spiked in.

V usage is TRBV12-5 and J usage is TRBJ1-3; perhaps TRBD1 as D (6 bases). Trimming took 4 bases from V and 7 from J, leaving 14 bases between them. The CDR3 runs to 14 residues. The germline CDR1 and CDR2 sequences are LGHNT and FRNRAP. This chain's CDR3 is CASGSGSGANTIYF. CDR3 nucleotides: TGTGCTAGTGGTTCAGGCTCAGGGGCGAACACCATATATTTT.

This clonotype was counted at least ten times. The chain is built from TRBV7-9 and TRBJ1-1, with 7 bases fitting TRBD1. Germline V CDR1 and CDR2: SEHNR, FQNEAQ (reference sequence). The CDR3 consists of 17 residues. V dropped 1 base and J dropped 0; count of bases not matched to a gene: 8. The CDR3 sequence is CASSLEVRGGMNTEAFF. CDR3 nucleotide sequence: TGTGCCAGCAGCTTAGAGGTGAGAGGGGGCATGAACACTGAAGCTTTCTTT.

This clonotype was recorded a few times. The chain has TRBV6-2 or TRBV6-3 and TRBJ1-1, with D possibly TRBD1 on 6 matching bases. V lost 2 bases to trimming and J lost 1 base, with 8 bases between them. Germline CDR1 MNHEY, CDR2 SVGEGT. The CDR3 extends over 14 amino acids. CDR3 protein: CASSYGTRNTEAFF. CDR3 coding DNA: TGTGCCAGCAGTTACGGGACACGGAACACTGAAGCTTTCTTT.

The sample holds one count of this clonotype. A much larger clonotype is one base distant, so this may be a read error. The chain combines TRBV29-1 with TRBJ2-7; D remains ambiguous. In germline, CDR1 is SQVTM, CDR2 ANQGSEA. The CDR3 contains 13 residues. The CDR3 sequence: CSVEDDISCEQYF. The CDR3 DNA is TGCAGCGTTGAAGACGACATTTCCTGCGAGCAGTACTTC.

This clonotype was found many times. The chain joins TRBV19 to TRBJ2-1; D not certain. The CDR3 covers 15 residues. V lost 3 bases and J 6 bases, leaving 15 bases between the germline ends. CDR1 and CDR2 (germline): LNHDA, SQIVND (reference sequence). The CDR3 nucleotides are TGTGCCAGTAGTATGGGTTTCTCAGCTGTCAATGAGCAGTTCTTC. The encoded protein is CASSMGFSAVNEQFF.

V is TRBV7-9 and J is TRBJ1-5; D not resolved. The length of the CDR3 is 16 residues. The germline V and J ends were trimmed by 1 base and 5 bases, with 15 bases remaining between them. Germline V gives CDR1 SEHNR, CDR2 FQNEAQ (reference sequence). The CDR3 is CASSLGGLGVYQPQHF. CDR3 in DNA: TGTGCCAGCAGCTTAGGTGGACTGGGAGTCTATCAGCCCCAGCATTTT.

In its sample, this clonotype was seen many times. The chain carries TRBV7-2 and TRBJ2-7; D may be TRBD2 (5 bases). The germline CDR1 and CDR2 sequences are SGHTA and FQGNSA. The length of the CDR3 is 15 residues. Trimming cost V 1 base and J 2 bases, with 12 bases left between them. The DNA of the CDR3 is TGTGCCAGCAGCTTAGGGAGGCCTCGGACCTACGAGCAGTACTTC. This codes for CASSLGRPRTYEQYF.

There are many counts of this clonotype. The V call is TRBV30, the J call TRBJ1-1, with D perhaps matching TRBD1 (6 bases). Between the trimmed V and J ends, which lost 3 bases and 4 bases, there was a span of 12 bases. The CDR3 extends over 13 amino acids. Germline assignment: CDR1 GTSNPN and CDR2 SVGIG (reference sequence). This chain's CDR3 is CAWSWEGGTEAFF. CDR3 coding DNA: TGTGCCTGGAGCTGGGAGGGGGGCACTGAAGCTTTCTTT.

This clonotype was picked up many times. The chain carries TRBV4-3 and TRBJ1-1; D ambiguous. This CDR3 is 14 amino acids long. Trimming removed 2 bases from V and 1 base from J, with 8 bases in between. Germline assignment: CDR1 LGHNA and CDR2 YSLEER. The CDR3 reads CASSQSRPNTEAFF. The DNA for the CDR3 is TGCGCCAGCAGCCAATCTCGACCGAACACTGAAGCTTTCTTT.

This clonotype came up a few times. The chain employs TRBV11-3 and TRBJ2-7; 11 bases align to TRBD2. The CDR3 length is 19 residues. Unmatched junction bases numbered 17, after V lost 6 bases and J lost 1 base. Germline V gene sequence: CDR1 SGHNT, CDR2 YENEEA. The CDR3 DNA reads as TGTGCCAGCAGTTCTGAACTAGCGGGAGTAAGAACTCGGTCCTACGAGCAGTACTTC. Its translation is CASSSELAGVRTRSYEQYF. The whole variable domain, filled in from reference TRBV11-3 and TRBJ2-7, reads EAGVVQSPRYKIIEKKQPVAFWCNPISGHNTLYWYLQNLGQGPELLIRYENEEAVDDSQLPKDRFSAERLKGVDSTLKIQPAELGDSAVYLCASSSELAGVRTRSYEQYFGPGTRLTVT.

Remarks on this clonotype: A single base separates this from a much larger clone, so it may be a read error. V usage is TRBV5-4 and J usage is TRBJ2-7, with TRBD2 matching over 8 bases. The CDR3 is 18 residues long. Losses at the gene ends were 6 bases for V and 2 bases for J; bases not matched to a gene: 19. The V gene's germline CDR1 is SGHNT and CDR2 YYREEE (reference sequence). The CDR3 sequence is CASIQGPPAGVLAYEQYF. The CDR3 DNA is TGTGCCAGCATCCAGGGTCCTCCAGCGGGAGTTTTGGCCTACGAGCAGTACTTC.

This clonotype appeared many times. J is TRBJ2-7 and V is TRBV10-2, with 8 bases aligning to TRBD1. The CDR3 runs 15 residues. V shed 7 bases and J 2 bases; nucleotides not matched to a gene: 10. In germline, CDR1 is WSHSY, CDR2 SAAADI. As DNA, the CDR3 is TGCGCCAGCACACCCTTCTTGGGACAGGCCTACGAGCAGTACTTC. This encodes CASTPFLGQAYEQYF.

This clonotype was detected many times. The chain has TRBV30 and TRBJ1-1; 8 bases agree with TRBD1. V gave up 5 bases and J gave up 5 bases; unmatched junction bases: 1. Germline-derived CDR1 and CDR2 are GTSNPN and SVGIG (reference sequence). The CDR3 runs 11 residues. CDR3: CAWGQGTEAFF. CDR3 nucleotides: TGTGCCTGGGGACAGGGAACTGAAGCTTTCTTT.

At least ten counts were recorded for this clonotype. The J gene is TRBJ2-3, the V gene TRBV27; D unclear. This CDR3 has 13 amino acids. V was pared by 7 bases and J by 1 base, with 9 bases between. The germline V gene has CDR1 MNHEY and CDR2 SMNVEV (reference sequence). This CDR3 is CASTLTGTDTQYF. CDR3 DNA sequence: TGTGCCAGCACTCTGACGGGCACAGATACGCAGTATTTT.

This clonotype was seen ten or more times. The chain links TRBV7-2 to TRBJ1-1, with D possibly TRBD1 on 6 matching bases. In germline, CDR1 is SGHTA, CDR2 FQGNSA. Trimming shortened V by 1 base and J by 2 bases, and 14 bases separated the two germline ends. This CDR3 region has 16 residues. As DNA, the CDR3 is TGTGCCAGCAGCTTAGGGGGGCGGCTGCTTAACACTGAAGCTTTCTTT. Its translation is CASSLGGRLLNTEAFF.

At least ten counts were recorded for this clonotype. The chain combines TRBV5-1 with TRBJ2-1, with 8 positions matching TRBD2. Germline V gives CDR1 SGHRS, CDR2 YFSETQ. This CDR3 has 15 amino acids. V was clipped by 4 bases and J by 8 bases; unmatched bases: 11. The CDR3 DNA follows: TGCGCCAGCAGCCCACGCGGGACTAGTAGGGATGAGCAGTTCTTC. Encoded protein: CASSPRGTSRDEQFF.

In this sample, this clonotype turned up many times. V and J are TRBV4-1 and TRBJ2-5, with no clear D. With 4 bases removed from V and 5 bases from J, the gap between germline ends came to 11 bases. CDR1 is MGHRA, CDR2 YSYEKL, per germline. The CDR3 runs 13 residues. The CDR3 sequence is CASSPGPTETQYF. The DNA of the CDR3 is TGCGCCAGCAGCCCTGGACCTACGGAGACCCAGTACTTC.

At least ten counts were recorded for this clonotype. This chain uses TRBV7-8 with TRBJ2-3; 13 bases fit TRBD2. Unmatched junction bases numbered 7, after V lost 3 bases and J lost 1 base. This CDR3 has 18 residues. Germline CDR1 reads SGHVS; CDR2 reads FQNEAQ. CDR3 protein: CASSFRTSGGARTDTQYF. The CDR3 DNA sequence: TGTGCCAGCAGCTTCCGGACTAGCGGGGGAGCCCGCACAGATACGCAGTATTTT.

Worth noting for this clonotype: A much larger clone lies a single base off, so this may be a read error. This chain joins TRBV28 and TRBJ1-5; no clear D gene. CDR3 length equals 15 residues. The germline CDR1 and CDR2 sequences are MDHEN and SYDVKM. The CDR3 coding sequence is TGTGCCGGCAGCCCTATTAAGGTCAGCAATCAGCCCCAGCATTTT. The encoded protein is CAGSPIKVSNQPQHF.

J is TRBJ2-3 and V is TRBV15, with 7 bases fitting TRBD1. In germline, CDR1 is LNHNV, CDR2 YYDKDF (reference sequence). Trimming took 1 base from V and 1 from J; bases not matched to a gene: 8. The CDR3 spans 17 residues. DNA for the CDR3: TGTGCCACCAGCAGAGGCCGGACCGGGACAGGCACAGATACGCAGTATTTT. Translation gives CATSRGRTGTGTDTQYF.

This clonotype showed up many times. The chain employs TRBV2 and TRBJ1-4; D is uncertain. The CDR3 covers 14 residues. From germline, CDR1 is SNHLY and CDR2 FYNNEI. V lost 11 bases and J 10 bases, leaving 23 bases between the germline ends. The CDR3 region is CAYPDGERSGKLFF. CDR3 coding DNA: TGTGCCTATCCGGACGGGGAGAGGTCGGGAAAACTGTTTTTT.

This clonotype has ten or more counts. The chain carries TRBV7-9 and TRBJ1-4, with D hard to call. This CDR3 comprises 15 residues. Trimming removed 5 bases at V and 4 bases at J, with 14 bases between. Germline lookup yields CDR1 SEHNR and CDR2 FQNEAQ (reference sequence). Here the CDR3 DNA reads TGTGCCAGCAGCCTCCCGACGGGATATAATGAAAAACTGTTTTTT. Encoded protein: CASSLPTGYNEKLFF. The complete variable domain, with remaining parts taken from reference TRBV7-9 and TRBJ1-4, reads DTGVSQNPRHKITKRGQNVTFRCDPISEHNRLYWYRQTLGQGPEFLTYFQNEAQLEKSRLLSDRFSAERPKGSFSTLEIQRTEQGDSAMYLCASSLPTGYNEKLFFGSGTQLSVL.

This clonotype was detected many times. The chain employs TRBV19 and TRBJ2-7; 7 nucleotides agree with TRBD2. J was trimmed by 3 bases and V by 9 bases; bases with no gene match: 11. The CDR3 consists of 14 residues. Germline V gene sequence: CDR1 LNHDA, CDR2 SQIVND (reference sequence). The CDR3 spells CASNPGPGGYEQYF. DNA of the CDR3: TGTGCCAGCAACCCGGGCCCGGGGGGCTACGAGCAGTACTTC. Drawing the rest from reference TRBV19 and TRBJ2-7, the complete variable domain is DGGITQSPKYLFRKEGQNVTLSCEQNLNHDAMYWYRQDPGQGLRLIYYSQIVNDFQKGDIAEGYSVSREKKESFPLTVTSAQKNPTAFYLCASNPGPGGYEQYFGPGTRLTVT.

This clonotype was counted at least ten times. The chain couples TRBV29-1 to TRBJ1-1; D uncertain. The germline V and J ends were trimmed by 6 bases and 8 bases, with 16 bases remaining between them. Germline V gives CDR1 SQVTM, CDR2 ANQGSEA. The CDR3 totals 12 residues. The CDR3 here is CSVRGPAPEAFF. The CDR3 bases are TGCAGCGTCCGCGGCCCTGCTCCCGAAGCTTTCTTT.

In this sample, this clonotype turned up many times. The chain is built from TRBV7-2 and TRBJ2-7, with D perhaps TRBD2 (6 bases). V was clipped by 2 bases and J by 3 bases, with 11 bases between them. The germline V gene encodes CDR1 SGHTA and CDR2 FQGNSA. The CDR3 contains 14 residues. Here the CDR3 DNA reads TGTGCCAGCAGCTTATACGGGAGTGGCTACGAGCAGTACTTC. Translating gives CASSLYGSGYEQYF.

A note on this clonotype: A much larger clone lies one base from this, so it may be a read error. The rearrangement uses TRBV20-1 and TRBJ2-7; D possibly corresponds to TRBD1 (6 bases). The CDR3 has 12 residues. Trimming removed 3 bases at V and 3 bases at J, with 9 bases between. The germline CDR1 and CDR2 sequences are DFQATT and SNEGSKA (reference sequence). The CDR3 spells CSARDSIYEQYF. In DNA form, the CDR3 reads TGCAGTGCTAGGGACAGCATCTACGAGCAGTACTTC.

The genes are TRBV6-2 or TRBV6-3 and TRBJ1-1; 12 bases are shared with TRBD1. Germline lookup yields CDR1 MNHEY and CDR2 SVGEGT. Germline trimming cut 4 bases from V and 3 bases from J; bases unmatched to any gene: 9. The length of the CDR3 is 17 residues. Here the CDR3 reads CASSSGTGGLVDTEAFF. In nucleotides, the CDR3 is TGTGCCAGCAGTTCCGGGACAGGGGGCCTGGTGGACACTGAAGCTTTCTTT.

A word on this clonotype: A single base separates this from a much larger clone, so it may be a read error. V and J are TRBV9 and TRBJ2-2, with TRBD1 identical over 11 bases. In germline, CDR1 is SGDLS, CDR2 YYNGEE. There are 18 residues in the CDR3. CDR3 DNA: TGTGCCAGCAGCGTAGAGGGACAGGGGGTTTTGGACACCGGGGAGCCGTTTTTT. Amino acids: CASSVEGQGVLDTGEPFF.

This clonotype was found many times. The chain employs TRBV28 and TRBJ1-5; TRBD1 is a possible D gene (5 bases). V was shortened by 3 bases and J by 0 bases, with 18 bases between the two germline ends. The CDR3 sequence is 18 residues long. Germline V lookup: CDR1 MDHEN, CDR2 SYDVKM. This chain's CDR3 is CASSFPPGGEYSNQPQHF. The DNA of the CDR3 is TGTGCCAGCAGTTTCCCTCCAGGAGGGGAGTATAGCAATCAGCCCCAGCATTTT.

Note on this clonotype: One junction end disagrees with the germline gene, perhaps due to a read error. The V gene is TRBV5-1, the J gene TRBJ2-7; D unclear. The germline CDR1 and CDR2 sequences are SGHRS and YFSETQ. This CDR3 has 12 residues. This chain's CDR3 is CASSLGDYEQNF. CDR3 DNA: TGCGCCAGCAGCTTGGGGGATTACGAGCAGAACTTC.

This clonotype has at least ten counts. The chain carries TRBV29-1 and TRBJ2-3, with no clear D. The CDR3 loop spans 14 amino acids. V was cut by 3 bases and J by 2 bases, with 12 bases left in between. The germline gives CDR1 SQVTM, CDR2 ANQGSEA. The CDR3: CSVESGDPTDTQYF. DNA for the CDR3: TGCAGCGTTGAGTCTGGGGATCCCACAGATACGCAGTATTTT.

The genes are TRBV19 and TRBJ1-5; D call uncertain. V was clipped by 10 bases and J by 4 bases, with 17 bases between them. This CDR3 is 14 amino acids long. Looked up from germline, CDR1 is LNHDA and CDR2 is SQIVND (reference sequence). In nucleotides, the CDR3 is TGTGCCATAAGTAATCCCGAACAAAATCAGCCCCAGCATTTT. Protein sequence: CAISNPEQNQPQHF. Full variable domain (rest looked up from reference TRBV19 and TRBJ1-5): DGGITQSPKYLFRKEGQNVTLSCEQNLNHDAMYWYRQDPGQGLRLIYYSQIVNDFQKGDIAEGYSVSREKKESFPLTVTSAQKNPTAFYLCAISNPEQNQPQHFGDGTRLSIL.